This TCR beta chain is drawn from a study of tumor-infiltrating lymphocytes in primary liver carcinoma. Notes on the study in general: Left bulk and unsorted, the samples did not allow CD4+ and CD8+ repertoires to be compared.

The researchers obtained blood RNA from unsorted whole blood and also extracted germline DNA. This clonotype was detected ten times or more. Antigen specificity is unknown. After removal of 4 bases from V and 4 bases from J, the junction contained 2 bases not matched to a gene. The CDR3 sequence is 14 residues long. TCR beta cDNA was made from around 520 ng total RNA with a constant-region primer. It was through three nested multiplex PCR rounds of slightly modified ARM-PCR that TCR beta libraries arose. The opening two PCR rounds, around 9 cycles each, paired TRBV1-TRBV30 forward primers with a C-beta reverse primer. TCRdb used MiXCR to reprocess the multiplex PCR reads, holding one entry per CDR3 protein. Here the sample spans about 320,000 distinct CDR3 sequences, 50% to 60% being singletons.

Sequencing used peripheral blood. This TCR was recovered from a woman under 40 with primary liver carcinoma and hepatitis B virus infection. The chain joins TRBV12-3 or TRBV12-4 to TRBJ2-3; 10 bases are shared with TRBD1. The CDR3 loop is CASSSGQGADTQYF. DNA of the CDR3: TGTGCCAGCAGTTCCGGACAGGGGGCAGATACGCAGTATTTT.